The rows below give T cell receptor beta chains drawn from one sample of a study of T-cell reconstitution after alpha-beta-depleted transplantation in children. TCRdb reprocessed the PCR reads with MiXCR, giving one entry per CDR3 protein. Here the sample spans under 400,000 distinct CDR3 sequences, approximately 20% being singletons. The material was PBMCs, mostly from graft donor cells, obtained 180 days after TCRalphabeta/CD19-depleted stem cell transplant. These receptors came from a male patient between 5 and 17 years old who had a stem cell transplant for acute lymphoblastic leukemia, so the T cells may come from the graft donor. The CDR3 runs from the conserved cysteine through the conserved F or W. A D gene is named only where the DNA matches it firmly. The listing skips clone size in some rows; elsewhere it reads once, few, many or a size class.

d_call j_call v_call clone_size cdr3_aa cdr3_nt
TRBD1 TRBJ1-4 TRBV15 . CATSEPGQGLEANEKLFF TGTGCCACCAGCGAACCGGGACAGGGGCTCGAGGCTAATGAAAAACTGTTTTTT
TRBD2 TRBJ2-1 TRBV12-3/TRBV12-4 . CASSRPGLGLRNEQFF TGTGCCAGCAGTAGACCGGGACTAGGTTTAAGAAATGAGCAGTTCTTC
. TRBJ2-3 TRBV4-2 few CASSQVGARSTDTQYF TGTGCCAGCAGCCAAGTGGGGGCGCGGAGCACAGATACGCAGTATTTT
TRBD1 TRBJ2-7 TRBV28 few CASSLSFIQGAGYEQYF TGTGCCAGCAGTTTATCGTTCATCCAGGGGGCTGGATACGAGCAGTACTTC
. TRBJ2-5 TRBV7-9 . CASSFGRDAETQYF TGTGCCAGCAGCTTTGGCAGGGACGCAGAGACCCAGTACTTC
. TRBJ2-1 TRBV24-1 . CATSDLWHINEQFF TGTGCCACCAGTGATTTGTGGCACATCAATGAGCAGTTCTTC
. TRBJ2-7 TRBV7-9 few CASSTLPGSLSYEQYF TGTGCCAGCAGCACCCTTCCCGGGAGCCTCTCCTACGAGCAGTACTTC
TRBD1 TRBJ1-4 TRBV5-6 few CASSPYRGREKLFF TGTGCCAGCAGCCCTTACAGGGGTAGGGAAAAACTGTTTTTT
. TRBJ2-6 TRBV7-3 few CASSLSSGLKAGANVLTF TGTGCCAGCAGCTTATCAAGCGGGTTGAAAGCTGGGGCCAACGTCCTGACTTTC
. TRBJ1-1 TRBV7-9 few CASSHGQYTEAFF TGTGCCAGCAGCCATGGACAGTACACTGAAGCTTTCTTT
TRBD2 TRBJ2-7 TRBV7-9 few CASSPPGGSGNYEQYF TGTGCCAGCAGCCCACCGGGGGGTAGCGGGAACTACGAGCAGTACTTC
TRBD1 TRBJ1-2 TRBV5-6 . CASSIETGGVSGCTF TGTGCCAGCAGCATAGAGACAGGGGGCGTCTCTGGCTGCACCTTC
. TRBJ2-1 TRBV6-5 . CASRYLPVGNEQFF TGTGCCAGCAGATATCTACCGGTAGGCAATGAGCAGTTCTTC
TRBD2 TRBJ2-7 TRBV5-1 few CASSPGGPAGVWDEQYF TGCGCCAGCAGCCCTGGCGGCCCAGCGGGAGTTTGGGACGAGCAGTACTTC
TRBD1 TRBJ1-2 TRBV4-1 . CASSPLTGGAWYGYTF TGCGCCAGCAGCCCACTTACAGGGGGCGCATGGTATGGCTACACCTTC
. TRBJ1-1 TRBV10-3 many CAIRSTVIMNTEAFF TGTGCCATCAGGTCGACAGTTATTATGAACACTGAAGCTTTCTTT
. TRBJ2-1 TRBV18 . CASSPEGSYNEQFF TGTGCCAGCTCACCGGAGGGATCCTACAATGAGCAGTTCTTC
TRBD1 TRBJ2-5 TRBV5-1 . CASSPPGQGWGTQYF TGCGCCAGCAGCCCTCCGGGACAGGGGTGGGGGACCCAGTACTTC
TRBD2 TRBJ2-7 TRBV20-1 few CSARFLAGAGWEQYF TGCAGTGCTAGGTTCTTAGCGGGAGCGGGATGGGAGCAGTACTTC
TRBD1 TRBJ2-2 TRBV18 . CASSPRGVLRPRGTGELFF TGTGCCAGCTCACCACGCGGCGTGCTTCGACCCAGGGGGACCGGGGAGCTGTTTTTT
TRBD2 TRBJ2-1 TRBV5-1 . CASSLAPKSGRVEQFF TGCGCCAGCAGCTTGGCTCCTAAAAGCGGGAGAGTTGAGCAGTTCTTC
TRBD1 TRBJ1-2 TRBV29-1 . CSVRTGDGYTF TGCAGCGTTCGGACAGGGGATGGCTACACCTTC
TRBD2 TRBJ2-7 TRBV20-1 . CSARSWTSGSYEQYF TGCAGTGCTAGATCCTGGACTAGCGGGAGCTACGAGCAGTACTTC
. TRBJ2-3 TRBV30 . CAWSRENPISTDTQYF TGTGCCTGGAGTCGCGAGAACCCAATTAGCACAGATACGCAGTATTTT
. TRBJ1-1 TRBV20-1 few CSARGGLEAFF TGCAGTGCTAGGGGCGGGTTAGAAGCTTTCTTT